The clone carrying this TCR beta chain was counted only a few times. Living in 24 US areas, the participants were between roughly 18 and 89 years of age. Grouping used clinical history reported by participants in a survey and questionnaire. The V end was cut by 5 bases, the J end by 7 bases, with 9 bases between. The CDR3 sequence is 13 residues long. Germline V gives CDR1 LNHDA, CDR2 SQIVND (reference sequence). Only in-frame clones appear in the TCRdb table, and some are missing; sequencing was by immunoSEQ multiplex PCR. There are roughly 360,000 clones in the sample; around 89% occur only once, and 0.9% to 1% lies in the top ten. The entry originates in a study of blood T cell repertoires in COVID-19. About the study: The origin of the acute and convalescent COVID-19 samples was the United States, Italy and Spain. The cDNA or gDNA used as material had been derived from T cells, B-cell-depleted T cells, or PBMCs.

The sequencing input was PBMCs or T cells enriched from blood (not recorded which). The chain carries TRBV19 and TRBJ1-6; D is unresolved. This TCR came from a woman in her 30s with acute COVID-19. CDR3: CASSVDGNSPLHF. The CDR3 DNA reads TGTGCCAGTAGTGTCGACGGGAATTCACCCCTCCACTTT.